The next 15 T cell receptor beta chains were all read from a single sample in a study of T-cell reconstitution after alpha-beta-depleted transplantation in children. TCRbeta library construction was performed incorporating unique molecular identifiers. Using its own MiXCR run on the PCR reads, TCRdb lists one record per CDR3 protein. This sample has some 600,000 distinct CDR3 sequences; approximately 13% occur once, and the top ten carry over 2%. The source material was PBMCs, mostly from graft donor cells, sampled 360 days after TCRalphabeta/CD19-depleted stem cell transplant. The receptors stem from a male patient aged 5 to 17 who had a stem cell transplant for acute myeloid leukemia, so the T cells may come from the graft donor.

V gene TRBV29-1 combines with J gene TRBJ2-2; D is perhaps TRBD1 (6 bases). V dropped 6 bases and J dropped 1 base, with 12 bases sitting between them. The CDR3 consists of 14 residues. Germline CDR1 reads SQVTM; CDR2 reads ANQGSEA. The CDR3 bases are TGCAGCGTCGTAGGACAGTGGAACACCGGGGAGCTGTTTTTT. Its protein product is CSVVGQWNTGELFF.

This clonotype turned up a few times. The chain couples TRBV20-1 to TRBJ2-7; 7 nucleotides match TRBD2. The CDR3 runs to 16 residues. V shed 3 bases and J 3 bases; nucleotides not matched to a gene: 14. CDR1 and CDR2 (germline): DFQATT, SNEGSKA (reference sequence). The CDR3 protein is CSASSWAGDVLYEQYF. The CDR3 DNA is TGCAGTGCTAGTAGTTGGGCGGGGGATGTCCTCTACGAGCAGTACTTC.

A few counts support this clonotype. The chain carries TRBV9 and TRBJ2-1; a possible D gene is TRBD2 (6 bases). The CDR3 covers 15 residues. Germline V gene sequence: CDR1 SGDLS, CDR2 YYNGEE. V dropped 4 bases and J dropped 2 bases, with 13 bases sitting between them. CDR3: CASSPDGGTYNEQFF. The CDR3 DNA sequence: TGTGCCAGCAGCCCCGACGGGGGTACCTACAATGAGCAGTTCTTC.

This clonotype was seen ten or more times. J is TRBJ2-7 and V is TRBV11-1; 8 bases agree with TRBD1. J gave up 2 bases and V 4 bases, and 7 bases lay outside the gene matches. CDR1 and CDR2 (germline): SGHAT, FQDESV (reference sequence). The CDR3 sequence is 15 residues long. The CDR3 DNA reads as TGTGCCAGCAGCTCAGGCCTGGACAGGGCCTACGAGCAGTACTTC. This gives the protein CASSSGLDRAYEQYF.

V usage is TRBV20-1 and J usage is TRBJ2-7; D is possibly TRBD2 (7 bases). The CDR3 spans 13 residues. V lost 0 bases to trimming and J lost 7 bases, with 13 bases between them. Germline V lookup: CDR1 DFQATT, CDR2 SNEGSKA (reference sequence). The CDR3 protein is CSARDRGAGEQYF. The DNA of the CDR3 is TGCAGTGCTAGAGATCGGGGGGCGGGTGAGCAGTACTTC.

This clonotype was picked up many times. The chain carries TRBV6-5 and TRBJ2-1; no reliable D call. The germline V and J ends were trimmed by 8 bases and 4 bases, with 6 bases remaining between them. Per the germline V gene, CDR1 is MNHEY and CDR2 is SVGAGI. This CDR3 is 11 amino acids long. CDR3 sequence (DNA): TGTGCCAGCGGACGTTACAATGAGCAGTTCTTC. Translation: CASGRYNEQFF.

The chain has TRBV11-2 and TRBJ2-7; 7 positions agree with TRBD2. The CDR3 totals 17 residues. Germline V lookup: CDR1 SGHAT, CDR2 FQNNGV. V lost 0 bases to trimming and J lost 2 bases; unmatched junction nucleotides: 10. The CDR3 here is CASSLDRLADMTYEQYF. The CDR3 DNA reads as TGTGCCAGCAGCTTAGATCGACTAGCTGACATGACCTACGAGCAGTACTTC.

This clonotype was counted at least ten times. The rearrangement joins TRBV18 to TRBJ2-1; maybe TRBD2 (6 bases). CDR3 length: 15 residues. The V and J ends lost 1 base and 3 bases respectively, with 10 bases between them. In germline, CDR1 is KGHSH, CDR2 LQKENI. CDR3 loop: CASSPLEGYYNEQFF. In DNA, the CDR3 is TGTGCCAGCTCACCACTGGAGGGGTACTACAATGAGCAGTTCTTC.

The chain uses TRBV7-9 and TRBJ2-1; tentative D call: TRBD2 (5 bases). This CDR3 contains 17 residues. V was cut by 3 bases and J by 6 bases, with 21 bases left in between. Germline V gene sequence: CDR1 SEHNR, CDR2 FQNEAQ (reference sequence). The CDR3 here is CASSFKKRHPLGNEQFF. The CDR3 DNA reads as TGTGCCAGCAGCTTTAAGAAGCGGCACCCGCTGGGCAATGAGCAGTTCTTC.

This clonotype was seen ten or more times. This chain connects TRBV29-1 to TRBJ2-3; TRBD1 is a possible D gene (6 bases). Germline CDR1 and CDR2: SQVTM and ANQGSEA. The CDR3 runs to 12 residues. The V and J ends lost 5 bases and 4 bases respectively, with 10 bases between them. The chain's CDR3 is CSVLKGADTQYF. The CDR3 DNA is TGCAGCGTTCTTAAGGGGGCAGATACGCAGTATTTT.

The chain uses TRBV4-3 and TRBJ2-7, with 8 bases fitting TRBD2. J lost 0 bases, V lost 0 bases, and 1 base had no gene match. The CDR3 covers 15 residues. The germline gives CDR1 LGHNA, CDR2 YSLEER. CDR3 in DNA: TGCGCCAGCAGCCAAGAAGGGACTAGCTCCTACGAGCAGTACTTC. Encoded protein: CASSQEGTSSYEQYF.

This clonotype was seen at least ten times. This chain uses TRBV20-1 with TRBJ2-5; D not resolved. V was trimmed by 1 base and J by 4 bases, leaving 4 bases between them. This CDR3 is built from 11 residues. CDR1 DFQATT and CDR2 SNEGSKA come from the germline V gene (reference sequence). In nucleotides, the CDR3 is TGCAGTGCTAGAGTACCAGAGACCCAGTACTTC. It is translated as CSARVPETQYF.

The chain employs TRBV4-3 and TRBJ1-2; 8 bases fit TRBD1. This CDR3 has 15 residues. The junction had 3 bases not matched to a gene; V was cut back by 3 bases and J by 0 bases. CDR1 LGHNA and CDR2 YSLEER come from the germline V gene. The CDR3 loop is CASSHRDRSNYGYTF. CDR3 DNA: TGCGCCAGCAGCCACCGGGACAGGTCTAACTATGGCTACACCTTC.

This clonotype was detected ten times or more. The CDR3, as DNA: TGTGCCAGCAGTTTGCCGGGAGCGGGAGAGACCCAGTACTTC. Protein: CASSLPGAGETQYF. The chain links TRBV28 to TRBJ2-5, with D tentatively TRBD2 (6 bases). The V and J ends lost 3 bases and 4 bases respectively, with 12 bases between them. There are 14 residues in the CDR3. Per germline, CDR1 MDHEN and CDR2 SYDVKM. Drawing the rest from reference TRBV28 and TRBJ2-5, the complete variable domain is DVKVTQSSRYLVKRTGEKVFLECVQDMDHENMFWYRQDPGLGLRLIYFSYDVKMKEKGDIPEGYSVSREKKERFSLILESASTNQTSMYLCASSLPGAGETQYFGPGTRLLVL.

The chain employs TRBV11-2 and TRBJ2-1; 11 nucleotides match TRBD2. Germline V gene sequence: CDR1 SGHAT, CDR2 FQNNGV. This CDR3 is 20 amino acids long. Trimming removed 2 bases from V and 1 base from J; junction bases left unmatched: 13. The CDR3 coding sequence is TGTGCCAGCAGCTTACGGTCGCTAGCGGGAGGACGGGGTTCCTACAATGAGCAGTTCTTC. Its protein is CASSLRSLAGGRGSYNEQFF.